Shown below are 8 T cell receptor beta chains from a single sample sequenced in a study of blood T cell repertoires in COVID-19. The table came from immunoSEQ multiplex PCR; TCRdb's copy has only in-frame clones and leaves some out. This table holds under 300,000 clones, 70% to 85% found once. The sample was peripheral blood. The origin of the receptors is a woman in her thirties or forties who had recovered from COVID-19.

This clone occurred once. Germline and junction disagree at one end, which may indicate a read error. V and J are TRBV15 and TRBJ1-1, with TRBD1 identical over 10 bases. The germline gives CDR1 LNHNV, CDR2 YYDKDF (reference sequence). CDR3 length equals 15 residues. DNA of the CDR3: TGTGCCACCAGCCGAGACAGGGGGCGGTTGACTGAAGCTTTCTTT. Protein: CATSRDRGRLTEAFF.

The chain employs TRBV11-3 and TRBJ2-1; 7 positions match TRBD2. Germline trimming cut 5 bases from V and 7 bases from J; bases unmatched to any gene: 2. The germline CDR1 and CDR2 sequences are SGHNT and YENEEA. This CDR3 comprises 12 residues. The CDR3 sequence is CASSDSGNEQFF. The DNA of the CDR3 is TGTGCCAGCAGCGATAGCGGGAATGAGCAGTTCTTC.

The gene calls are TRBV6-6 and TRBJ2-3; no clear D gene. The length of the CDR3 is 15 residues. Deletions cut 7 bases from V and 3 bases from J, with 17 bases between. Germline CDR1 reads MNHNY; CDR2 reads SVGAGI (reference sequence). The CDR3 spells CASNQEVGYTDTQYF. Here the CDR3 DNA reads TGTGCCAGCAATCAAGAGGTTGGGTATACAGATACGCAGTATTTT.

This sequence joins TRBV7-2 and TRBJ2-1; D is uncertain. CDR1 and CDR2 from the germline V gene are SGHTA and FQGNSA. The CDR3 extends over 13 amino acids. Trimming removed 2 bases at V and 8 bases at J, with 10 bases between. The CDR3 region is CASSLLQAHEQFF. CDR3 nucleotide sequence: TGTGCCAGCAGCTTACTCCAAGCCCATGAGCAGTTCTTC.

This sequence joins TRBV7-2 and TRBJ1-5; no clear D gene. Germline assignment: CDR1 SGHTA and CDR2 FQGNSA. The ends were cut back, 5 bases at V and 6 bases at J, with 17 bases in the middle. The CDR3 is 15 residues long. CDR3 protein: CASSPYVGSGQPQHF. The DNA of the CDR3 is TGTGCCAGCAGCCCCTATGTTGGGAGTGGTCAGCCCCAGCATTTT.

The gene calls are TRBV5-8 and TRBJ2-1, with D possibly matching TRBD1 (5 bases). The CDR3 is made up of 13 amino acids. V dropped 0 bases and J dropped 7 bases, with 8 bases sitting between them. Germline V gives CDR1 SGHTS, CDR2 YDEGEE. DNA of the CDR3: TGTGCCAGCAGCTTGGATCAGGGAAATGAGCAGTTCTTC. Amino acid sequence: CASSLDQGNEQFF.

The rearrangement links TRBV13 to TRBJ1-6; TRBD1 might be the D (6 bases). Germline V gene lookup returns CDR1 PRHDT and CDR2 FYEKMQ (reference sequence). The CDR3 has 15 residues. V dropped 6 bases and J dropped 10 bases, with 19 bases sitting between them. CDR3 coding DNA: TGTGCCAGCAGTTCCCCCGGGACATTAATGTCACCCCTCCACTTT. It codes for CASSSPGTLMSPLHF.

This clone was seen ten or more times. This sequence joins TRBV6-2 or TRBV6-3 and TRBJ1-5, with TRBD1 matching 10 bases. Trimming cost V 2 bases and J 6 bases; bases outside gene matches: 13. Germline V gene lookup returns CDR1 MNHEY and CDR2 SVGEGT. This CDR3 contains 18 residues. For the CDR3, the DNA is TGTGCCAGCAGTTACGACGATCAGACGACAGGGGGCGGTCAGCCCCAGCATTTT. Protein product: CASSYDDQTTGGGQPQHF.